Listed below are T cell receptor beta chains from one sample, sequenced in a study of blood T cells in healthy people across ages. One entry per CDR3 protein, called by TCRdb with MiXCR from the 5' RACE reads. In the table there are about 280,000 distinct CDR3 sequences, 27% of which are singletons. The sample comprised blood. The origin of the receptors is a woman aged 70 to 79 in good health. The conserved cysteine and the conserved F or W are not part of the CDR3 here. Some rows mark clone size as missing; the rest say once, few, many or name a class of expanded clone.

abundance,j_gene,v_gene,CDR3aa
few,TRBJ2-2,TRBV20-1,SARNSAAGELF
few,TRBJ1-2,TRBV20-1,SATSLSNYGYT
-,TRBJ2-1,TRBV7-3,ASSYQSGVPQF
-,TRBJ2-7,TRBV20-1,SASFGDYEQY
few,TRBJ1-4,TRBV7-9,ASSPDEKLF
-,TRBJ2-1,TRBV4-3,ASSQAWRELYNEQF
-,TRBJ1-2,TRBV20-1,SASRVIINYGYT
-,TRBJ1-1,TRBV20-1,RGMTEAF
few,TRBJ2-7,TRBV7-9,ASSLLLLGTSGSHEQY
-,TRBJ2-3,TRBV7-3,ASGLAGGTDTQY
-,TRBJ1-2,TRBV12-3/TRBV12-4,ASSSPTTGALYGYT
-,TRBJ2-5,TRBV29-1,SVGSLFQETQY
few,TRBJ2-6,TRBV27,ASSPLGSSGANVLT
few,TRBJ2-1,TRBV12-3/TRBV12-4,ASSFDRIHEQF
-,TRBJ2-1,TRBV7-2,ASSLALVYNEQF
-,TRBJ1-4,TRBV28,ASSPRQATNEKLF
-,-,TRBV7-8,ASSFRRTDNGQF
-,-,TRBV12-3/TRBV12-4,ASSSRIGQETQY
-,-,TRBV20-1,SASDSGRSTNEQF
few,TRBJ1-2,TRBV20-1,SARQTYGYT
-,TRBJ2-7,TRBV2,ASSLYMGGT
few,TRBJ2-7,TRBV12-3/TRBV12-4,ASSTPTSGNHEQY
-,TRBJ1-1,TRBV18,ASSPGQNTEAF
-,TRBJ1-6,TRBV4-1,ASSLPGRERVQTLH
-,TRBJ2-2,TRBV6-5,ASSYSVFVTSNTGELF
few,TRBJ1-1,TRBV5-1,ASSFEAGLNTEAF